This paragraph reports one TCR beta chain. The sample comes from a study of cytomegalovirus exposure and HLA in healthy donors. Germline-derived CDR1 and CDR2 are SGHDT and YYEEEE. The V gene end was trimmed by 3 bases and the J gene end by 1 base; junction bases not matched to a gene: 7. The CDR3 runs 15 residues. The PCR made use of 60 Vbeta and 13 Jbeta primers. This table comes from immunoSEQ multiplex PCR, and its TCRdb copy is limited to in-frame clones, with some not included. The table has some 140,000 clones, around 79% seen once; the top ten hold approximately 7.7%. Sequenced material: PBMCs. The clonotype comes from a man aged 25 to 45 in good health and CMV-seropositive. V is TRBV5-6 and J is TRBJ2-7; 7 bases agree with TRBD2. The CDR3 protein is CASSWEGPLSYEQYF. CDR3 nucleotides: TGTGCCAGCAGCTGGGAGGGACCGCTATCCTACGAGCAGTACTTC.